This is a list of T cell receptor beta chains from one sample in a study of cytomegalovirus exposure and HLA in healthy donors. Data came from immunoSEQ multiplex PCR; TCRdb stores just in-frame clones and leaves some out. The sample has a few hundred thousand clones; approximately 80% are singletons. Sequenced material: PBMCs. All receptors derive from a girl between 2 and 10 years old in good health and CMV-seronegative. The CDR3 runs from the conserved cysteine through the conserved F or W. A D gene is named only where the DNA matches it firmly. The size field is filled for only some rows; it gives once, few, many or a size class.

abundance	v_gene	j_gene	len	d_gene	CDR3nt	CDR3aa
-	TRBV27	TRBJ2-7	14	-	TGTGCCAGCAGTGGGGGCGGAGGCCCCTACGAGCAGTACTTC	CASSGGGGPYEQYF
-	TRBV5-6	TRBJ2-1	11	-	TGTGCCAGCAGCGTCGACAGAGAGCAGTTCTTC	CASSVDREQFF
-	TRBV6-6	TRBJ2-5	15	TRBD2	TGTGCCAGCAGTTACCCCTCGGGGGGGGCAGAGACCCAGTACTTC	CASSYPSGGAETQYF
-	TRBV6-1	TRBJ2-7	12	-	TGTGCCAGCAGTGTAACTGGGGCCGAGCAGTACTTC	CASSVTGAEQYF
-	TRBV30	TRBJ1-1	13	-	TGTGCCTGGAGTGTACGCGGGAACACTGAAGCTTTCTTT	CAWSVRGNTEAFF
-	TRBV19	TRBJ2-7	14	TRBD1	TGTGCCAGTAGCACCGGGACAGGGACCTACGAGCAGTACTTC	CASSTGTGTYEQYF
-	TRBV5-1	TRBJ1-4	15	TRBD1	TGCGCCAGCAGCTTGGGGGACAGCCATAATGAAAAACTGTTTTTT	CASSLGDSHNEKLFF
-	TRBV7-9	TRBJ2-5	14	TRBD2	TGTGCCAGCAGCTTATCGCGGGGGGACGAGACCCAGTACTTC	CASSLSRGDETQYF
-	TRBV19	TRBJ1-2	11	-	TGTGCCAGTACAGGGGTCTATGGCTACACCTTC	CASTGVYGYTF
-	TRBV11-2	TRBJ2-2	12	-	TGTGCCAGCAGCTTAACTCCAGGGGAGCTGTTTTTT	CASSLTPGELFF
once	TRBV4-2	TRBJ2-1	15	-	TGTGCCAGCAGCCAAGTGCGGGTACGCTACAATGAGCAGTTCTTC	CASSQVRVRYNEQFF